The 27 T cell receptor beta chains in this list originate from one sample, sequenced in a study of T cells in Graves' hyperthyroidism and ophthalmopathy. RNA transcripts yielded amplified TCR beta CDR3 regions. When the TCR CDR3 underwent first-round RT-PCR, the HTBI primer set was used. TCRdb itself ran the multiplex PCR reads through MiXCR, one entry per CDR3 protein. In the table there are some 580,000 distinct CDR3 sequences, around 16% of which are singletons. What was sequenced was blood. These receptors were obtained from a woman aged 40 to 50 with Graves' ophthalmopathy.

The V gene is TRBV6-2 or TRBV6-3, the J gene TRBJ2-5, with D maybe TRBD2 (6 bases). V lost 6 bases and J lost 5, with 19 bases in between. This CDR3 region has 15 residues. Germline CDR1 MNHEY, CDR2 SVGEGT. The CDR3 DNA reads TGTGCCAGCAGGTCCGGGACGGGAGAGGTGGAGACCCAGTACTTC. It codes for CASRSGTGEVETQYF.

J is TRBJ2-1 and V is TRBV7-9; TRBD2 matches at 7 bases. The CDR3 totals 16 residues. J was trimmed by 8 bases and V by 5 bases; bases with no gene match: 15. The germline V gene encodes CDR1 SEHNR and CDR2 FQNEAQ (reference sequence). CDR3 amino acids: CASSLAGGSYLDEQFF. The CDR3 coding sequence is TGTGCCAGCAGCCTCGCTGGCGGGAGTTATTTGGATGAGCAGTTCTTC.

The chain joins TRBV6-9 to TRBJ1-4; 7 bases align to TRBD1. This CDR3 is built from 18 residues. The germline V gene encodes CDR1 MNHGY and CDR2 SVAAGI. J lost 0 bases, V lost 4 bases, and 11 bases had no gene match. CDR3 DNA: TGTGCCAGCAGTTCCCTTGGGACAGATCACGCAACTAATGAAAAACTGTTTTTT. As protein: CASSSLGTDHATNEKLFF.

This clonotype was recorded a few times. J is TRBJ2-2 and V is TRBV9; D is perhaps TRBD2 (6 bases). This CDR3 is built from 15 residues. Germline CDR1 reads SGDLS; CDR2 reads YYNGEE. Trimming took off 4 bases at V and 8 bases at J, with 18 bases between the two ends. DNA of the CDR3: TGTGCCAGCAGCTCGCCCGGGACCGGGACTGGGGAGCTGTTTTTT. Its translation: CASSSPGTGTGELFF.

This clonotype was observed a few times. The rearrangement uses TRBV27 and TRBJ1-6, with no clear D. V lost 5 bases to trimming and J lost 0 bases, with 14 bases between them. The CDR3 runs 17 residues. Germline V gene sequence: CDR1 MNHEY, CDR2 SMNVEV (reference sequence). CDR3 sequence: CASSRTLPSSYNSPLHF. The CDR3, as DNA: TGTGCCAGCAGTCGGACCCTCCCGAGCTCCTATAATTCACCCCTCCACTTT.

This clonotype was found many times. The rearrangement joins TRBV5-1 to TRBJ1-4, with D possibly TRBD1 on 6 matching bases. The CDR3 runs 16 residues. V shed 0 bases and J shed 8 bases, with 17 bases lying between them. Germline CDR1 reads SGHRS; CDR2 reads YFSETQ. CDR3 nucleotides: TGCGCCAGCAGCTTGGTGTCGCCAGGGGTTGGAGAAAAACTGTTTTTT. It yields the protein CASSLVSPGVGEKLFF.

This clonotype was seen repeatedly, ten times or more. The chain uses TRBV6-2 or TRBV6-3 and TRBJ2-1; a weak D match, TRBD2 (5 bases). Trimming stripped 2 bases from V and 7 bases from J, with 6 bases between. The V gene's germline CDR1 is MNHEY and CDR2 SVGEGT. The CDR3 length is 12 residues. The chain's CDR3 is CASSYGGNEQFF. The CDR3, as DNA: TGTGCCAGCAGTTACGGAGGTAATGAGCAGTTCTTC.

The genes are TRBV28 and TRBJ1-2; maybe TRBD1 (6 bases). The CDR3 covers 15 residues. The V and J ends lost 6 bases and 0 bases respectively, with 14 bases between them. Germline loops: CDR1 MDHEN, CDR2 SYDVKM. CDR3 bases: TGTGCCAGCAGCCCCGTGGGGGCTGCTAACTATGGCTACACCTTC. Amino acids: CASSPVGAANYGYTF.

This clonotype was seen at least ten times. V usage is TRBV2 and J usage is TRBJ2-7; D call uncertain. The germline V and J ends were trimmed by 7 bases and 3 bases, with 16 bases remaining between them. Germline V lookup: CDR1 SNHLY, CDR2 FYNNEI. The CDR3 has 14 residues. CDR3 in DNA: TGTGCCAGCAAATCCCAAGACACCAACTACGAGCAGTACTTC. Its protein is CASKSQDTNYEQYF.

The chain is built from TRBV28 and TRBJ2-1, with TRBD2 matching over 8 bases. Germline CDR1 and CDR2: MDHEN and SYDVKM. The length of the CDR3 is 17 residues. J gave up 8 bases and V 5 bases, and 17 bases lay outside the gene matches. The CDR3 DNA follows: TGTGCCAGCAGTCCCACCCCCCCTCCTGGACTAGCCGATGAGCAGTTCTTC. Its translation is CASSPTPPPGLADEQFF.

The rearrangement uses TRBV2 and TRBJ2-5; the D gene could be TRBD1 or TRBD2 (5 bases each). CDR1 is SNHLY and CDR2 is FYNNEI in the germline V gene. CDR3 length: 12 amino acids. V shed 7 bases and J shed 7 bases, with 13 bases lying between them. DNA of the CDR3: TGTGCCAGCAACCCTGCTGGGGGGACCCAGTACTTC. Protein sequence: CASNPAGGTQYF.

Many counts were recorded for this clonotype. The J gene is TRBJ2-6, the V gene TRBV6-1, with no clear D. This CDR3 is 15 amino acids long. The V and J ends lost 7 bases and 0 bases respectively, with 10 bases between them. From germline, CDR1 is MNHNS and CDR2 SASEGT. The CDR3 DNA is TGTGCCAGCAACGATGACCGCTCTGGGGCCAACGTCCTGACTTTC. Its protein is CASNDDRSGANVLTF.

In this sample, this clonotype turned up many times. V and J are TRBV20-1 and TRBJ2-7; 7 bases match TRBD2. CDR3 length: 14 residues. Germline V lookup: CDR1 DFQATT, CDR2 SNEGSKA (reference sequence). Trimming at V came to 1 base and at J to 4 bases, leaving 7 bases not matched to a gene. The CDR3 nucleotides are TGCAGTGCTAGAGGTGGCAAAGCGGGGTACGAGCAGTACTTC. Translated, it gives CSARGGKAGYEQYF.

This clonotype was recorded a few times. V gene TRBV7-9 combines with J gene TRBJ2-2, with 13 bases matching TRBD2. CDR1 and CDR2 (germline): SEHNR, FQNEAQ (reference sequence). This CDR3 comprises 16 residues. After removal of 5 bases from V and 7 bases from J, the junction contained 7 bases not matched to a gene. This CDR3 reads CASSRGLAGRDGELFF. The DNA for the CDR3 is TGTGCCAGCAGCCGGGGACTAGCGGGAAGGGACGGGGAGCTGTTTTTT.

The chain combines TRBV5-1 with TRBJ2-6, with D uncertain. The CDR3 length is 14 residues. V lost 6 bases and J lost 1, with 8 bases in between. Germline V gives CDR1 SGHRS, CDR2 YFSETQ. The CDR3 loop is CASNPDSGANVLTF. In nucleotides, the CDR3 is TGCGCCAGCAATCCTGATTCTGGGGCCAACGTCCTGACTTTC.

The chain is built from TRBV2 and TRBJ2-7, with 13 bases that match TRBD2. In germline, CDR1 is SNHLY, CDR2 FYNNEI. This CDR3 has 16 amino acids. Trimming took 8 bases from V and 2 from J; bases not matched to a gene: 9. CDR3: CASHSYGTSGTYEQYF. CDR3 nucleotides: TGTGCCAGCCACTCCTATGGGACTAGCGGGACCTACGAGCAGTACTTC.

The table lists this clonotype with a few counts. The chain recombines TRBV5-6 with TRBJ1-1; D not resolved. Germline assignment: CDR1 SGHDT and CDR2 YYEEEE. There are 15 residues in the CDR3. Trimming pared 2 bases from V and 5 bases from J, leaving 16 bases between. The CDR3 DNA reads TGTGCCAGCAGCTTTTGGCGACGGAAGAAAACTGAAGCTTTCTTT. It yields the protein CASSFWRRKKTEAFF.

A remark on this clonotype: The CDR3 carries no conserved terminal phenylalanine or tryptophan, so it likely arises from a read error. The chain uses TRBV29-1 and TRBJ2-5; the match to TRBD1 covers 7 bases. V lost 8 bases, J lost 4 bases, and 4 bases stayed unmatched. Germline CDR1 reads SQVTM; CDR2 reads ANQGSEA. The CDR3 contains 11 residues. Here the CDR3 DNA reads TGCAGCATGGGACAGCTAGAGACCCAGTACCTC. Amino acid sequence: CSMGQLETQYL.

This chain connects TRBV29-1 to TRBJ1-1; D gene ambiguous. From germline, CDR1 is SQVTM and CDR2 ANQGSEA. V shed 7 bases and J shed 1 base, with 7 bases lying between them. The CDR3 spans 11 residues. The CDR3 sequence: CSAVENTEAFF. The DNA for the CDR3 is TGCAGCGCTGTGGAGAACACTGAAGCTTTCTTT.

This clonotype was seen ten or more times. The chain recombines TRBV2 with TRBJ1-2, with no clear D. The CDR3 spans 15 residues. The germline gives CDR1 SNHLY, CDR2 FYNNEI. V shed 6 bases and J shed 0 bases, with 14 bases lying between them. The CDR3: CASRRQSTSNYGYTF. CDR3 in DNA: TGTGCCAGCAGGCGTCAGTCGACCTCTAACTATGGCTACACCTTC.

This clonotype appeared many times. The gene calls are TRBV12-3 or TRBV12-4 and TRBJ2-5, with a possible D match to TRBD1 (5 bases). The CDR3 has 15 residues. The V end was cut by 5 bases, the J end by 5 bases, with 18 bases between. The CDR3 spells CASSLTTGPGETQYF. As DNA, the CDR3 is TGTGCCAGCAGTCTCACTACAGGTCCCGGGGAGACCCAGTACTTC.

This chain connects TRBV29-1 to TRBJ1-2; the match to TRBD1 covers 7 bases. Germline V lookup: CDR1 SQVTM, CDR2 ANQGSEA. Trimming removed 7 bases from V and 7 bases from J; junction bases left unmatched: 12. This CDR3 is 13 amino acids long. Here the CDR3 reads CSEGGAGGIGYTF. In DNA, the CDR3 is TGCAGCGAGGGGGGCGCAGGGGGGATTGGCTACACCTTC.

This clonotype was found a few times. The chain uses TRBV15 and TRBJ2-2; D remains ambiguous. CDR1 LNHNV and CDR2 YYDKDF come from the germline V gene (reference sequence). CDR3 length: 13 amino acids. Deletions cut 0 bases from V and 6 bases from J, with 5 bases between. CDR3 nucleotide sequence: TGTGCCACCAGCAGAGATATAGCCGGGGAGCTGTTTTTT. Translating gives CATSRDIAGELFF.

In this sample, this clonotype turned up many times. The rearrangement links TRBV28 to TRBJ2-7, with TRBD1 matching 10 bases. CDR1 and CDR2 from the germline V gene are MDHEN and SYDVKM. V lost 6 bases to trimming and J lost 0 bases; unmatched junction nucleotides: 11. The CDR3 sequence is 17 residues long. For the CDR3, the DNA is TGTGCCAGCAGCCCGATTATAGGGACAGGGGTCTCCTACGAGCAGTACTTC. Its translation is CASSPIIGTGVSYEQYF.

This chain joins TRBV28 and TRBJ1-5, with TRBD1 matching over 7 bases. V lost 2 bases to trimming and J lost 6 bases; unmatched junction nucleotides: 4. The germline V gene has CDR1 MDHEN and CDR2 SYDVKM. The CDR3 is 14 amino acids. CDR3 in amino acids: CASSLPTGSQPQHF. Written as DNA, the CDR3 is TGTGCCAGCAGTTTACCGACAGGGAGTCAGCCCCAGCATTTT.

This clonotype was seen repeatedly, ten times or more. The chain links TRBV20-1 to TRBJ1-4, with D hard to call. Looked up from germline, CDR1 is DFQATT and CDR2 is SNEGSKA (reference sequence). V lost 5 bases and J lost 5, with 3 bases in between. This CDR3 region has 10 residues. The CDR3 DNA follows: TGCAGTGCTCGAAATGAAAAACTGTTTTTT. Encoded protein: CSARNEKLFF.

This chain connects TRBV3-1 to TRBJ2-5, with D perhaps assigned TRBD1 or TRBD2 (5 bases each). Germline V CDR1 and CDR2: LGHDT, YNNKEL (reference sequence). The CDR3 contains 16 residues. V lost 8 bases and J lost 5, with 24 bases in between. The CDR3 sequence: CASSIGAARNTETQYF. DNA of the CDR3: TGTGCCAGCTCTATCGGGGCGGCTAGAAATACGGAGACCCAGTACTTC.